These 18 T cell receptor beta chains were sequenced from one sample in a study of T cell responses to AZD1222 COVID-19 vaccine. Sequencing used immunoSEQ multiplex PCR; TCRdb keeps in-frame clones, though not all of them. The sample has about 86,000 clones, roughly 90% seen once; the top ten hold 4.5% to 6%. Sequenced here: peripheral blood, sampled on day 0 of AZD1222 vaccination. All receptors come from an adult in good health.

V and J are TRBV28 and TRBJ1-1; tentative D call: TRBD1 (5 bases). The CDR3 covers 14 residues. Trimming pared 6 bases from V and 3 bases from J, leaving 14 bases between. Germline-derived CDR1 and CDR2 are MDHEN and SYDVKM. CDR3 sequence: CASSPIRGYTEAFF. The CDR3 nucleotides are TGTGCCAGCAGCCCGATCCGGGGCTACACTGAAGCTTTCTTT.

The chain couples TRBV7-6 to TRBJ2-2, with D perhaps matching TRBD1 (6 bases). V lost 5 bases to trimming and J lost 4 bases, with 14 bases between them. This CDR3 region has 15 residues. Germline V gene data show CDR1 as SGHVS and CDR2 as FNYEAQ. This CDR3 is CASSHSQGITGELFF. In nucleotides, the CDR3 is TGTGCCAGCAGCCACAGCCAGGGGATCACCGGGGAGCTGTTTTTT.

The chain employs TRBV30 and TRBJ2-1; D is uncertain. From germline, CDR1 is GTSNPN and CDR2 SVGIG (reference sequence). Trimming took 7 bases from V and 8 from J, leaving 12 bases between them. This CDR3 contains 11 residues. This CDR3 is CAFQVAYEQFF. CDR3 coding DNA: TGTGCCTTCCAAGTGGCCTATGAGCAGTTCTTC.

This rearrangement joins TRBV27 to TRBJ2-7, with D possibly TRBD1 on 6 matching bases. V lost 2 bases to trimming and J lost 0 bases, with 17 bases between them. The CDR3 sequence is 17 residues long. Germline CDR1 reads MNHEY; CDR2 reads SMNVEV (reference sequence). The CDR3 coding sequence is TGTGCCAGCAGTTTAACAGGGCCTAGGGAGAGCTCCTACGAGCAGTACTTC. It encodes CASSLTGPRESSYEQYF.

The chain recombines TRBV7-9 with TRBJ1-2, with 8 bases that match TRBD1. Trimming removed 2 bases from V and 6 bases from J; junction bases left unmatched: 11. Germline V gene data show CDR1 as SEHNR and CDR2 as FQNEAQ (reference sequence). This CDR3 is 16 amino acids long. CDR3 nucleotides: TGTGCCAGCAGCTTAAGCTCCCGGGACAGGAATCATGGCTACACCTTC. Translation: CASSLSSRDRNHGYTF.

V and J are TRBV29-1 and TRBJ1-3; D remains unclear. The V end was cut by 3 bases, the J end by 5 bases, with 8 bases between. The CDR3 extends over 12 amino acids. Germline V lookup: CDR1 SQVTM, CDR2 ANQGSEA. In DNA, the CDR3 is TGCAGCGTTGAGGCTTACCGAAACACCATATATTTT. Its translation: CSVEAYRNTIYF. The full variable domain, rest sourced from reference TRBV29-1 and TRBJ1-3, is SAVISQKPSRDICQRGTSLTIQCQVDSQVTMMFWYRQQPGQSLTLIATANQGSEATYESGFVIDKFPISRPNLTFSTLTVSNMSPEDSSIYLCSVEAYRNTIYFGEGSWLTVV.

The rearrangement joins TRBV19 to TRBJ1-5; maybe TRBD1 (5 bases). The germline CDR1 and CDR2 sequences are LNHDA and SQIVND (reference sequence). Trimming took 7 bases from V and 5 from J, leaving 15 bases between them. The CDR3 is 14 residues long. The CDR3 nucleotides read TGTGCCAGTACCGGGAACAGGCCCGATCAGCCCCAGCATTTT. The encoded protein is CASTGNRPDQPQHF.

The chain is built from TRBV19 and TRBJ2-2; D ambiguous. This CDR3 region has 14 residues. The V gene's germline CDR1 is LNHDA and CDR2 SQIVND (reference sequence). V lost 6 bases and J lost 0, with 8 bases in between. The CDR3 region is CASRPYTNTGELFF. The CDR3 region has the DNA TGTGCCAGTAGACCCTATACGAACACCGGGGAGCTGTTTTTT.

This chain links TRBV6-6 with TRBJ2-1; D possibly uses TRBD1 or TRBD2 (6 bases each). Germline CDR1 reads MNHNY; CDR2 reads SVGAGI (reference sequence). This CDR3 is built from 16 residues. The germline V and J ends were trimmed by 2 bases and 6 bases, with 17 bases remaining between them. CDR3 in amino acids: CASSYSLRGRVNEQFF. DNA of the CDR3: TGTGCCAGCAGTTACAGTCTCCGGGGGCGCGTCAATGAGCAGTTCTTC.

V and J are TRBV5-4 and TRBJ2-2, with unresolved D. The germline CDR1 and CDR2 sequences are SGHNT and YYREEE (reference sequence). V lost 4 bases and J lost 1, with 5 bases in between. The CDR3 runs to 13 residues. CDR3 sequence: CASSRVNTGELFF. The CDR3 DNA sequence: TGTGCCAGCAGCCGCGTGAACACCGGGGAGCTGTTTTTT. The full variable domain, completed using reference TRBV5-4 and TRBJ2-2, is ETGVTQSPTHLIKTRGQQVTLRCSSQSGHNTVSWYQQALGQGPQFIFQYYREEENGRGNFPPRFSGLQFPNYSSELNVNALELDDSALYLCASSRVNTGELFFGEGSRLTVL.

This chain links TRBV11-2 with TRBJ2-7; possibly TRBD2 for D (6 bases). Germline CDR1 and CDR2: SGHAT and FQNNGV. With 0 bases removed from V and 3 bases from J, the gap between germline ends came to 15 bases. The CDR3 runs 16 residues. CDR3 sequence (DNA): TGTGCCAGCAGCTTAGACGGGAGACAAATTTACTACGAGCAGTACTTC. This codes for CASSLDGRQIYYEQYF.

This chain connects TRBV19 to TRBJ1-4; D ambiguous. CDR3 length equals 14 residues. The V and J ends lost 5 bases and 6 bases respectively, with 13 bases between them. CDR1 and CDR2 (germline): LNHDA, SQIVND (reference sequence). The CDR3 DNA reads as TGTGCCAGTAGTTTCTCGCGGGCGGATGAAAAACTGTTTTTT. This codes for CASSFSRADEKLFF. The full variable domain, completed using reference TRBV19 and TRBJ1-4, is DGGITQSPKYLFRKEGQNVTLSCEQNLNHDAMYWYRQDPGQGLRLIYYSQIVNDFQKGDIAEGYSVSREKKESFPLTVTSAQKNPTAFYLCASSFSRADEKLFFGSGTQLSVL.

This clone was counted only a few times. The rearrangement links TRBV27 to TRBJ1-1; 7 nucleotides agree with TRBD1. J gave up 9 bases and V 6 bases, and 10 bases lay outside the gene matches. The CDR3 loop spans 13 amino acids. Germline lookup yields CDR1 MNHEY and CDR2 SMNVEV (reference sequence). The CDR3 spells CASSPPGQTQAFF. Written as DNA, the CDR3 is TGTGCCAGCAGCCCACCGGGACAGACGCAAGCTTTCTTT.

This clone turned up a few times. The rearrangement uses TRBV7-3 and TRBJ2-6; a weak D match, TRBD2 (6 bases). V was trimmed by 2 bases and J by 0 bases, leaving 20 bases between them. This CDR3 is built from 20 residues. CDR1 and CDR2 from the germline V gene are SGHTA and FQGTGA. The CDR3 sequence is CASSLGRRGLTVSGANVLTF. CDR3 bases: TGTGCCAGCAGCTTAGGGCGGCGGGGCCTCACAGTCTCTGGGGCCAACGTCCTGACTTTC.

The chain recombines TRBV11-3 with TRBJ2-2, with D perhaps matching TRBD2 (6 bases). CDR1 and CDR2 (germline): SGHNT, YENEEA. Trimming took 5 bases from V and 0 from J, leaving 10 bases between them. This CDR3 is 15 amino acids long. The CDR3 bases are TGTGCCAGCAGCCTCGGGGGTTCGAACACCGGGGAGCTGTTTTTT. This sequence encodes CASSLGGSNTGELFF.

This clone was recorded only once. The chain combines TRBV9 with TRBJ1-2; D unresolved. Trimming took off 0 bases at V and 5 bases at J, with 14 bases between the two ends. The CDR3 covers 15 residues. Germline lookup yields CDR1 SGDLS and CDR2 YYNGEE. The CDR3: CASSVAGNLRYGYTF. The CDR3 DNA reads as TGTGCCAGCAGCGTAGCTGGTAACCTGAGGTATGGCTACACCTTC.

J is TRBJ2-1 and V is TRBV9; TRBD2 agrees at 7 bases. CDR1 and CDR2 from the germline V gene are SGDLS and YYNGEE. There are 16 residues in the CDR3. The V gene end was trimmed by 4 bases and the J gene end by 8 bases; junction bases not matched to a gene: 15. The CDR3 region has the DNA TGTGCCAGCAGCCCCGGCGGCGGGAGAGTCAGGGATGAGCAGTTCTTC. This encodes CASSPGGGRVRDEQFF.

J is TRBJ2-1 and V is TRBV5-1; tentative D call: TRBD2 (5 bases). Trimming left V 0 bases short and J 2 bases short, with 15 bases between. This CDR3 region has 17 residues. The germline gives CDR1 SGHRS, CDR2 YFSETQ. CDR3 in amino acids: CASSLAKDGETYNEQFF. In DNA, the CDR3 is TGCGCCAGCAGCTTGGCCAAGGACGGGGAAACCTACAATGAGCAGTTCTTC.